The present entry profiles one T cell receptor (beta chain) with its context. The data were obtained in a study of blood T cell repertoires in COVID-19. Study-level information: T cells, B-cell-depleted T cells, or PBMCs supplied cDNA or gDNA.

This table comes from immunoSEQ multiplex PCR, and its TCRdb copy is limited to in-frame clones, with some not included. This sample has around 60,000 clones, with around 85% found just once. Trimming removed 4 bases from V and 1 base from J, with 16 bases in between. Germline V CDR1 and CDR2: SGHNT, YYREEE (reference sequence). The CDR3 length is 16 residues. The chain uses TRBV5-4 and TRBJ2-3; D is possibly TRBD1 (8 bases). The sequencing sample was made of peripheral blood. This receptor was taken from a human donor in a cohort sampled during active COVID-19. The CDR3 nucleotides read TGTGCCAGCAGCCGGACAGGGAGGGTGGGCACAGATACGCAGTATTTT. Protein product: CASSRTGRVGTDTQYF.